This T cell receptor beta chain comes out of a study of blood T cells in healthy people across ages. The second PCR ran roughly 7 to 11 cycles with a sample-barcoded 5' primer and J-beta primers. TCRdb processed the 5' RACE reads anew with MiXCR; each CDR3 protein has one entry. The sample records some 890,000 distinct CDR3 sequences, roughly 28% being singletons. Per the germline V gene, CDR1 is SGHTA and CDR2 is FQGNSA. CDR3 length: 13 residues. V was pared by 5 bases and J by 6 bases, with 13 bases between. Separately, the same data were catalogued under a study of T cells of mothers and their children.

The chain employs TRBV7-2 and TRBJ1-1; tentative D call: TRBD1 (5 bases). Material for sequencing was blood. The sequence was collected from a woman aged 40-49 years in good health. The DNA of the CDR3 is TGTGCCAGCAGCCTCCCGGGGGGGGCTGAAGCTTTCTTT. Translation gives CASSLPGGAEAFF.